The 5 T cell receptor beta chains presented below share a single source sample, sequenced in a study of blood T cell repertoires in COVID-19. Data came from immunoSEQ multiplex PCR; TCRdb stores just in-frame clones and leaves some out. The profile covers some 49,000 clones, with around four fifths appearing a single time and roughly 2.7% taken by the ten largest. The sequencing sample was made of peripheral blood. The receptors were gathered from a woman between 55 and 75 years old with acute or convalescent COVID-19.

The rearrangement joins TRBV11-2 to TRBJ2-7; D is possibly TRBD1 (5 bases). The CDR3 extends over 13 amino acids. Trimming took off 2 bases at V and 1 base at J, with 6 bases between the two ends. The germline CDR1 and CDR2 sequences are SGHAT and FQNNGV. CDR3 DNA sequence: TGTGCCAGCAGCTTATCAGGGTCCTACGAGCAGTACTTC. Its protein product is CASSLSGSYEQYF.

This clone was picked up one time. The V call is TRBV27, the J call TRBJ2-7; D is uncertain. From germline, CDR1 is MNHEY and CDR2 SMNVEV (reference sequence). V dropped 3 bases and J dropped 4 bases, with 13 bases sitting between them. This CDR3 contains 14 residues. The CDR3 DNA reads TGTGCCAGCAGTTTCATACTGAATTCTTACGAGCAGTACTTC. This codes for CASSFILNSYEQYF.

This chain connects TRBV7-8 to TRBJ2-2; 7 bases line up with TRBD1. From germline, CDR1 is SGHVS and CDR2 FQNEAQ. This CDR3 region has 17 residues. V shed 10 bases and J 1 base; nucleotides not matched to a gene: 15. The CDR3 spells CAIKIEKRTGNTGELFF. CDR3 in DNA: TGTGCCATCAAAATAGAAAAGCGGACAGGGAACACCGGGGAGCTGTTTTTT.

The chain combines TRBV19 with TRBJ1-4, with 8 bases matching TRBD1. The germline V gene encodes CDR1 LNHDA and CDR2 SQIVND (reference sequence). The CDR3 covers 17 residues. Trimming cost V 4 bases and J 0 bases; bases outside gene matches: 7. The CDR3 DNA reads TGTGCCAGTAGTAGCGGGAAACAGGGGGCAACTAATGAAAAACTGTTTTTT. Protein: CASSSGKQGATNEKLFF.

The chain has TRBV6-5 and TRBJ1-1; D may be TRBD1 (6 bases). V lost 6 bases, J lost 11 bases, and 19 bases lay in between. There are 13 residues in the CDR3. CDR1 and CDR2 from the germline V gene are MNHEY and SVGAGI. The CDR3 DNA reads TGTGCCAGCAGGATGGGACAACGGCTGACGGCTTTCTTT. Protein sequence: CASRMGQRLTAFF.